This T cell receptor beta chain was observed in a study of T cell repertoires in cytomegalovirus infection. The wider study: The study used recently identified HLA-C-restricted and well-studied HLA-B-restricted CMV epitopes. Matching HLA type and CMV infection were both indicated by public TCR beta signatures.

One entry per CDR3 protein, called by TCRdb with MiXCR from the reads. The sample has around 710,000 distinct CDR3 sequences, approximately 32% seen once. This clonotype appeared a few times. The antigen remains unidentified. Points from the study as a whole: Cumulative public TCR beta family frequency identified CMV carriers with the relevant HLA.

The sample consisted of cultured CD8+ T cells from PBMCs, taken from culture after CMV antigen stimulation. This TCR was sampled from a human donor in good health (CMV status not recorded). Some clones in this sample may be carry-over from other donors' samples.

CDR3 sequence: CASSERQSPYF. The CDR3, as DNA: TGTGCCAGCAGTGAAAGACAGAGTCCGTACTTC. The genes are TRBV2 and TRBJ2-7; TRBD1 is a possible D gene (5 bases). The CDR3 is 11 residues long. Trimming left V 2 bases short and J 12 bases short, with 11 bases between. The germline V gene encodes CDR1 SNHLY and CDR2 FYNNEI.